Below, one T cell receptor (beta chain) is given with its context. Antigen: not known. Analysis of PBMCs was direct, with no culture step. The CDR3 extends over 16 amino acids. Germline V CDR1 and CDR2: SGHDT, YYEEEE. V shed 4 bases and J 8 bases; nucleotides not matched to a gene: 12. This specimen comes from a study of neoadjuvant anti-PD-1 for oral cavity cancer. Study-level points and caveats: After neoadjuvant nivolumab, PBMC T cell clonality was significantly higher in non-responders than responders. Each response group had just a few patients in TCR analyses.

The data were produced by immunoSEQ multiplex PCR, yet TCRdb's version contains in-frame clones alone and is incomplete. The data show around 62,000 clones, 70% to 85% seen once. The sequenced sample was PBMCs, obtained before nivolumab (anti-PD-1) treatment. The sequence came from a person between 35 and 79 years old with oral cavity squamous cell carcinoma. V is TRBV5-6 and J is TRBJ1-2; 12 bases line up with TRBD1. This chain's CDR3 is CASSPLQGTGGGGYTF. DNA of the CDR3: TGTGCCAGCAGCCCACTCCAAGGGACAGGGGGCGGCGGCTACACCTTC.